This T cell receptor beta chain is drawn from a study of shared clonotypes between healthy human individuals (dated by TCRdb to 2020 to 2021). With respect to the entire study: Two women and three men aged 18 to 49 years were included in the cohort. The study deeply sequenced blood TCR repertoires of 5 or 6 healthy adults to estimate repertoire size and the extent of clonotype sharing between individuals. For each donor, three plates each were used for CD4 naive and CD4 memory, two plates were used for CD8 naive, and one plate was used for CD8 memory. Different laboratories and diverse techniques were used to prepare libraries and sequence TCR repertoires, to increase sequencing depth and limit assay-specific biases. Each donor's leukapheresis produced roughly between roughly 0.85 and 9.5 billion PBMCs.

V is shortened by 2 bases, J by 3 bases, and the region joining them spans 8 bases. The CDR3 runs 13 amino acids, cysteine and phenylalanine included. Only the CDR3 portion is preserved as DNA: 39 bases, with reading frame beginning at the first base. The germline V gene encodes CDR1 MNHEY and CDR2 SVGAGI. The donors were healthy, HIV-negative adults with no recently reported acute infections or vaccinations. All donors were Caucasian adults living in Nashville, Tennessee, USA. CD4+ T cells were enriched through magnetic negative selection, after which naive cells were positively selected on CD45RA and the remaining negative fraction served as the memory subset. Blood was collected by leukapheresis, and PBMCs were isolated by Ficoll-Histopaque density gradient centrifugation and then cryopreserved in liquid nitrogen vapor phase. Analytical flow cytometry was used to check the purity and quantity of each magnetically sorted T cell population. Genomic DNA was isolated from each sorted fraction and quantified by UV absorbance on a Nanodrop 2000c.

The sample holds one count of this clone. Its antigen target is currently unknown. No much larger clone is present one base from it, and per-base qualities are unavailable. Other DNA sequences in the sample encode the same CDR3. Using the deep immunoSEQ assay, multiplex PCR amplified TCR CDR3 regions from genomic DNA. For each cell subset, the extracted genomic DNA was distributed evenly across all wells of several immunoSEQ 96-well plates, and each plate served as one replicate. For sorted subsets, around 200 ng genomic DNA, equal to about 30,000 T cell genomes, was loaded into each replicate PCR. Purified libraries were quantified with a Qubit 3.0 fluorometer, sized on a Bioanalyzer 2100, and re-quantified with the KAPA Library Quantification kit. Every immunoSEQ 96-well plate was sequenced on a separate single-read 150-cycle Illumina NextSeq 550 flow cell. On the study's bioinformatics: Because the immunoSEQ output included only junctional sequences and no quality scores, the filtering could not be the same as the filtering used for full-length reads. Sequences were annotated with PyIR, a Python wrapper for IgBLAST v1.9, using IMGT germline references to assign V/J genes and CDR3. Reads were removed for weak V/J assignments (E-value above 1e-6), missing CDR3, stop codons, out-of-frame junctions, or ambiguous translated residues. V3J clonotypes were defined as sequences sharing an identical inferred V gene, J gene, and CDR3 amino acid sequence. The percentage overlap between two repertoires was calculated by dividing the number of shared unique clonotypes by the size of the smaller repertoire. RTK rarefaction, the Chao1 estimator, and Recon v2.1 estimates of unobserved clonotypes were used to assess repertoire richness. OLGA was used to compute generation probabilities for all TCRbeta clonotypes that the gDNA method yielded from several donors. TCRdb's version of the immuneACCESS table is confined to in-frame rearrangements and falls short of the full clone set. An unresolved V gene accounts for under half of the shortfall where checked; the remainder is of unknown origin. For V, J and clone size, that table is used; D and trimming come from the DNA. This sample is represented by over a million clones; 95% to 97% of them were singletons. In total, the top ten clones hold over 1% of the sample.

Overall results and qualifications from the work: The genetic and exposure-history diversity represented was limited by the small number of donors. Across a handful of donors, roughly 5.4% of naive CD4, roughly 3.4% of naive CD8, approximately 2.5% of memory CD4, and over 0.35% of memory CD8 clonotypes were shared. Even with the large sequencing depth, rarefaction of the sorted-subset datasets indicated that sequencing was incomplete. Pairwise subsampling led to the expectation that sequencing depth would affect the degree of clonotype sharing among donors. Clonotypes shared by all four sorted-subset donors showed higher generation probabilities than non-shared clonotypes. Only blood was sampled, and tissue TCR repertoires likely differ from those in blood. Larger estimated clonotype richness was generally found for naive subsets than for memory subsets.

The TCR originated in a man aged 25-45 years in good health. The chain is assembled from TRBV6-5 and TRBJ2-7, with TRBD1 tentatively as D gene (6 bases match). Source material: naive CD4+ T cells sorted from blood. The cell subset or site tag for this specimen amounts to: CD45RA+ positively selected. The CDR3: CASSYTGIYEQYF. The nucleotides read TGTGCCAGCAGTTACACAGGGATCTACGAGCAGTACTTC.